These 20 T cell receptor beta chains were sequenced from one sample in a study of T cells after yellow fever vaccination. TCRdb fed the 5' RACE reads into MiXCR, producing one record per CDR3 protein. This table holds 310,000 or so distinct CDR3 sequences, around 4% found once. Sequencing used PBMCs, obtained on the day of the yellow fever booster vaccination. The receptors shown here come from a man aged 18 to 30 who received the YFV17D yellow fever vaccine.

This clonotype was recorded at least ten times. The chain has TRBV5-1 and TRBJ2-3; D not resolved. Germline V CDR1 and CDR2: SGHRS, YFSETQ. V was shortened by 5 bases and J by 0 bases, with 10 bases between the two germline ends. The CDR3 loop spans 14 amino acids. This CDR3 is CASSTRLSTDTQYF. The CDR3 nucleotides read TGCGCCAGCAGTACTCGACTTAGCACAGATACGCAGTATTTT.

Ten or more counts support this clonotype. J is TRBJ2-5 and V is TRBV7-3, with D unclear. The V end was cut by 5 bases, the J end by 5 bases, with 12 bases between. The CDR3 is made up of 13 amino acids. From germline, CDR1 is SGHTA and CDR2 FQGTGA. The CDR3 region has the DNA TGTGCCAGCAGCCGGCTGGGTGGGGAGACCCAGTACTTC. Protein product: CASSRLGGETQYF.

This clonotype was seen only a few times. The chain is built from TRBV28 and TRBJ1-4; D not certain. Per the germline V gene, CDR1 is MDHEN and CDR2 is SYDVKM. Trimming took off 6 bases at V and 7 bases at J, with 15 bases between the two ends. CDR3 size: 14 residues. As DNA, the CDR3 is TGTGCCAGCAGCATTGGGAGGGAGGGTGAAAAACTGTTTTTT. Translated, it gives CASSIGREGEKLFF.

This clonotype was detected many times. The chain has TRBV12-3 or TRBV12-4 and TRBJ2-1; perhaps D is TRBD1 or TRBD2 (6 bases each). The germline V and J ends were trimmed by 0 bases and 2 bases, with 8 bases remaining between them. The CDR3 is made up of 15 amino acids. The CDR3, as DNA: TGTGCCAGCAGTTTAGCGGGGGGCGCCTACAATGAGCAGTTCTTC. Protein sequence: CASSLAGGAYNEQFF.

In this sample, this clonotype turned up many times. The gene calls are TRBV25-1 and TRBJ2-3, with 8 bases aligning to TRBD2. The CDR3 is 15 amino acids. Germline trimming cut 2 bases from V and 1 base from J; bases unmatched to any gene: 2. From germline, CDR1 is MGHDK and CDR2 SYGVNS. Here the CDR3 DNA reads TGTGCCAGCAGTGAACTCGGGGGGGGCACAGATACGCAGTATTTT. It yields the protein CASSELGGGTDTQYF.

J is TRBJ1-2 and V is TRBV11-2; 7 nucleotides align to TRBD1. V lost 6 bases, J lost 8 bases, and 9 bases stayed unmatched. CDR3 length: 13 amino acids. The V gene's germline CDR1 is SGHAT and CDR2 FQNNGV. CDR3 amino acids: CASRQVEGAGYTF. The CDR3 nucleotides read TGTGCCAGCAGACAGGTGGAGGGGGCCGGCTACACCTTC.

As regards this clonotype: Sequence at one end of the junction differs from germline and may be a read error. The rearrangement uses TRBV4-1 and TRBJ2-1; the D call may be TRBD1 or TRBD2 (5 bases each). Germline CDR1 MGHRA, CDR2 YSYEKL. The CDR3 is 16 amino acids. CDR3 protein: CASSQDRGVGYNEKFF. The CDR3 nucleotides read TGCGCCAGCAGCCAAGATCGAGGGGTGGGCTATAATGAGAAGTTCTTC.

This clonotype was observed a handful of times. V gene TRBV20-1 combines with J gene TRBJ2-6; D possibly uses TRBD1 or TRBD2 (5 bases each). This CDR3 is 20 amino acids long. Germline CDR1 reads DFQATT; CDR2 reads SNEGSKA (reference sequence). V lost 0 bases and J 1 base, leaving 22 bases between the germline ends. The CDR3 sequence: CSARDPPGAFVNSGANVLTF. In DNA, the CDR3 is TGCAGTGCTAGAGATCCCCCCGGGGCATTCGTAAATTCTGGGGCCAACGTCCTGACTTTC.

The rearrangement joins TRBV20-1 to TRBJ2-1, with 7 nucleotides matching TRBD2. Germline-derived CDR1 and CDR2 are DFQATT and SNEGSKA (reference sequence). This CDR3 comprises 15 residues. V dropped 2 bases and J dropped 1; count of bases not matched to a gene: 5. In DNA, the CDR3 is TGCAGTGCTAGAAGCCTAGCGGTTTCCTACAATGAGCAGTTCTTC. Residues: CSARSLAVSYNEQFF.

The chain couples TRBV20-1 to TRBJ2-5; D is ambiguous. The CDR3 is made up of 12 amino acids. Trimming pared 3 bases from V and 0 bases from J, leaving 5 bases between. In germline, CDR1 is DFQATT, CDR2 SNEGSKA (reference sequence). The CDR3 coding sequence is TGCAGTGCTAGGGAAAACCAAGAGACCCAGTACTTC. Translated: CSARENQETQYF.

This clonotype turned up a few times. J is TRBJ2-7 and V is TRBV28; the D is unclear. The CDR3 is made up of 13 amino acids. The ends were cut back, 6 bases at V and 9 bases at J, with 18 bases in the middle. The V gene's germline CDR1 is MDHEN and CDR2 SYDVKM. The DNA of the CDR3 is TGTGCCAGCAGCTCTGGGCAGCCCCTTGCGCAGTACGTC. This sequence encodes CASSSGQPLAQYV.

This clonotype was counted ten times or more. J is TRBJ1-5 and V is TRBV12-3 or TRBV12-4, with D uncertain. There are 13 residues in the CDR3. Trimming removed 8 bases at V and 3 bases at J, with 11 bases between. The CDR3 DNA reads as TGTGCCAGCGAGGCACAGCTCAATCAGCCCCAGCATTTT. Translating it yields CASEAQLNQPQHF.

Only a few counts were recorded for this clonotype. J is TRBJ2-5 and V is TRBV19; no clear D gene. Per the germline V gene, CDR1 is LNHDA and CDR2 is SQIVND (reference sequence). The CDR3 extends over 14 amino acids. V lost 5 bases and J 2 bases, leaving 12 bases between the germline ends. CDR3 amino acids: CASSVTRFQETQYF. The CDR3 nucleotides read TGTGCCAGTAGTGTTACAAGATTTCAAGAGACCCAGTACTTC.

This clonotype was observed a few times. The chain recombines TRBV6-5 with TRBJ2-5, with D unresolved. V lost 0 bases and J 5 bases, leaving 10 bases between the germline ends. CDR1 is MNHEY, CDR2 SVGAGI, per germline. CDR3 length: 14 residues. CDR3 residues: CASSYSMLMETQYF. CDR3 in DNA: TGTGCCAGCAGTTACTCGATGTTGATGGAGACCCAGTACTTC.

The table lists this clonotype with many counts. The J gene is TRBJ2-1, the V gene TRBV20-1; 7 bases align to TRBD2. The length of the CDR3 is 16 residues. Trimming at V came to 2 bases and at J to 0 bases, leaving 7 bases not matched to a gene. CDR1 is DFQATT, CDR2 SNEGSKA, per germline (reference sequence). The CDR3 sequence is CSARSSGPSSYNEQFF. The CDR3 DNA follows: TGCAGTGCTAGATCTAGCGGACCGAGCTCCTACAATGAGCAGTTCTTC.

This clonotype was counted at least ten times. The genes are TRBV5-1 and TRBJ1-1, with a weak D call TRBD1 (5 bases). This CDR3 comprises 14 residues. Germline loops: CDR1 SGHRS, CDR2 YFSETQ. Trimming left V 0 bases short and J 5 bases short, with 11 bases between. Here the CDR3 DNA reads TGCGCCAGCAGCTTGGTGGGGGGAGAGACTGAAGCTTTCTTT. As protein: CASSLVGGETEAFF. Full variable domain (outside the CDR3, taken from reference TRBV5-1 and TRBJ1-1): KAGVTQTPRYLIKTRGQQVTLSCSPISGHRSVSWYQQTPGQGLQFLFEYFSETQRNKGNFPGRFSGRQFSNSRSEMNVSTLELGDSALYLCASSLVGGETEAFFGQGTRLTVV.

This clonotype has ten or more counts. At one boundary the junction diverges from the germline segment, which might be a read error. The chain has TRBV6-5 and TRBJ1-1, with 8 bases fitting TRBD1. Germline V gene lookup returns CDR1 MNHEY and CDR2 SVGAGI. This CDR3 has 13 amino acids. CDR3 DNA: TGTGCCAGTAGTTACCTGGACAGGGTTGATGCTTTCTTT. Translation: CASSYLDRVDAFF.

There are many counts of this clonotype. The chain recombines TRBV12-3 or TRBV12-4 with TRBJ2-3; D remains unclear. This CDR3 is 12 amino acids long. V shed 6 bases and J shed 0 bases, with 4 bases lying between them. The CDR3 nucleotides read TGTGCCAGCAGGCCAAGCACAGATACGCAGTATTTT. Encoded protein: CASRPSTDTQYF.

V usage is TRBV29-1 and J usage is TRBJ2-7; tentatively, D is TRBD1 (5 bases). V was trimmed by 4 bases and J by 6 bases, leaving 16 bases between them. Germline loops: CDR1 SQVTM, CDR2 ANQGSEA. The CDR3 totals 13 residues. For the CDR3, the DNA is TGCAGCGTTGTTGTATTGTTAGGGGCCGAGCAGTACTTC. This encodes CSVVVLLGAEQYF.

This clonotype was counted ten times or more. The chain employs TRBV9 and TRBJ1-5; D possibly corresponds to TRBD1 (5 bases). Germline V lookup: CDR1 SGDLS, CDR2 YYNGEE. V lost 0 bases to trimming and J lost 2 bases, with 15 bases between them. CDR3 length equals 17 residues. CDR3 amino acids: CASSVEGEWTGNQPQHF. The CDR3 nucleotides are TGTGCCAGCAGCGTAGAAGGGGAGTGGACGGGCAATCAGCCCCAGCATTTT.